Listed below are T cell receptor beta chains from one sample, sequenced in a study of beta chain features in type 1 diabetes. Method: immunoSEQ multiplex PCR; TCRdb's copy keeps in-frame clones and lacks some. Among more than 120,000 clones, 13% were seen once, and the ten largest hold roughly 1.4%. The sample was central memory CD4+ T cells from blood. The receptors originated from a young man with type 1 diabetes. CDR3s include the opening cysteine and the closing phenylalanine or tryptophan. D genes are given only for firm matches. Size is omitted from some rows. Given values are once, few, many or a class for expanded clones.

>TRBJ2-2|TRBV5-1|once|NA
CASTKGTPNTGELFF
TGCGCCAGCACAAAAGGGACTCCGAACACCGGGGAGCTGTTTTTT
>TRBJ2-3|TRBV7-9|NA|TRBD1
CASGQGAGSTDTQYF
TGTGCCAGCGGACAGGGGGCGGGGAGCACAGATACGCAGTATTTT
>TRBJ2-1|TRBV7-8|many|TRBD2
CASSLFGSGDNEQFF
TGTGCCAGCAGCCTCTTCGGTAGCGGGGACAATGAGCAGTTCTTC
>TRBJ2-5|TRBV7-2|many|NA
CASSTYRAETQYF
TGTGCCAGCAGCACCTACAGGGCAGAGACCCAGTACTTC
>TRBJ1-2|TRBV25-1|few|TRBD1
CASSTGTATTAAGYTF
TGTGCCAGCAGCACCGGGACAGCGACTACCGCGGCCGGCTACACCTTC
>TRBJ2-2|TRBV19|NA|NA
CASSPTSTGELFF
TGTGCCAGTAGTCCGACTAGCACCGGGGAGCTGTTTTTT
>TRBJ2-1|TRBV11-3|few|TRBD2
CASSPPLAGVYNEQFF
TGTGCCAGCAGCCCACCTCTAGCGGGGGTCTACAATGAGCAGTTCTTC
>TRBJ1-5|TRBV30|many|NA
CAWSEDSNQPQHF
TGTGCCTGGAGCGAGGATAGCAATCAGCCCCAGCATTTT
>TRBJ2-6|TRBV7-6|NA|NA
CASSLGVTGANVLTF
TGTGCCAGCAGCTTAGGGGTAACTGGGGCCAACGTCCTGACTTTC
>TRBJ2-3|TRBV28|NA|TRBD2
CASRSSGGATDTQYF
TGTGCCAGCAGGTCTAGCGGGGGGGCCACAGATACGCAGTATTTT
>TRBJ1-1|TRBV18|NA|NA
CASSPVLDTEAFF
TGTGCCAGCTCACCAGTCCTGGACACTGAAGCTTTCTTT
>TRBJ2-1|TRBV6-5|NA|NA
CASASRDPRDNEQFF
TGTGCCAGCGCTAGTCGGGACCCGCGGGACAATGAGCAGTTCTTC
>TRBJ2-7|TRBV5-1|few|NA
CASSKPSDEQYF
TGCGCCAGCAGCAAACCTAGCGACGAGCAGTACTTC
>TRBJ1-2|TRBV10-3|NA|NA
CAISDNRAYGYTF
TGTGCCATCAGTGATAACAGGGCTTATGGCTACACCTTC
>TRBJ1-5|TRBV5-8|few|TRBD1
CASSLSYSDRGGPQHF
TGTGCCAGCAGCTTGTCCTATTCGGACAGGGGAGGACCCCAGCATTTT
>TRBJ2-2|TRBV7-8|NA|NA
CASSLTRTDGELFF
TGTGCCAGCAGCTTAACCCGGACAGACGGGGAGCTGTTTTTT
>TRBJ2-5|TRBV5-1|few|NA
CASSLFFGETQYF
TGCGCCAGCAGCTTATTTTTTGGAGAGACCCAGTACTTC
>TRBJ1-5|TRBV2|NA|NA
CASSEWGRGNQPQHF
TGTGCCAGCAGTGAATGGGGCAGGGGAAATCAGCCCCAGCATTTT
>TRBJ1-1|TRBV13|few|NA
CASSFQDKNTEAFF
TGTGCCAGCAGCTTCCAGGACAAGAACACTGAAGCTTTCTTT
>TRBJ2-3|TRBV11-2|NA|TRBD1
CASSLVRTGTTDTQYF
TGTGCCAGCAGCTTAGTGCGGACAGGGACCACAGATACGCAGTATTTT
>TRBJ2-1|TRBV10-3|NA|NA
CAISDPGLGQFF
TGTGCCATCAGTGATCCTGGGTTGGGGCAGTTCTTC
>TRBJ2-5|TRBV7-2|many|NA
CASSTYQETQYF
TGTGCCAGCAGCACCTACCAAGAGACCCAGTACTTC
>TRBJ2-4|TRBV28|NA|NA
CASSLPPWSENIQYF
TGTGCCAGCAGTTTGCCCCCTTGGTCAGAAAACATTCAGTACTTC
>TRBJ1-4|TRBV7-9|few|NA
CASSLEGNGNEKLFF
TGTGCCAGCAGCTTAGAAGGGAATGGTAATGAAAAACTGTTTTTT
>TRBJ1-2|TRBV15|NA|TRBD1
CATSSTRGDRGYQNGYTF
TGTGCCACCAGCAGTACCCGGGGAGACAGGGGATATCAGAATGGCTACACCTTC
>TRBJ2-3|TRBV5-1|NA|NA
CASSPGLRHTDTQYF
TGCGCCAGCAGCCCTGGCCTACGACACACAGATACGCAGTATTTT
>TRBJ2-7|TRBV14|few|TRBD1
CASSRGQGIYEQYF
TGTGCCAGCAGCCGGGGACAGGGGATCTACGAGCAGTACTTC
>TRBJ1-5|TRBV4-1|many|TRBD1
CASSHDRVGNQPQHF
TGCGCCAGCAGCCATGACAGGGTGGGCAATCAGCCCCAGCATTTT
>TRBJ2-7|TRBV25-1|NA|TRBD1
CASSRPGTVYEQYF
TGTGCCAGCAGCCGTCCCGGGACAGTCTACGAGCAGTACTTC
>TRBJ2-3|TRBV30|NA|TRBD2
CAWTAGLAGGSPQYF
TGTGCCTGGACCGCGGGGCTAGCGGGGGGCTCCCCCCAGTATTTT
>TRBJ2-2|TRBV9|many|NA
CASSVAASTGELFF
TGTGCCAGCAGCGTGGCCGCGAGCACCGGGGAGCTGTTTTTT
>TRBJ2-1|TRBV18|NA|TRBD2
CASSPALAGTSYNEQFF
TGTGCCAGCTCACCCGCTTTAGCGGGGACTTCCTACAATGAGCAGTTCTTC
>TRBJ1-2|TRBV30|few|NA
CAWSVREDGYTF
TGTGCCTGGAGTGTAAGAGAGGATGGCTACACCTTC
>TRBJ2-1|TRBV28|few|TRBD1
CASSLGQLNYNEQFF
TGTGCCAGCAGTCTGGGACAGCTTAACTACAATGAGCAGTTCTTC
>TRBJ2-6|TRBV5-1|NA|TRBD1
CASSLGPTGTGANVLTF
TGCGCCAGCAGCTTGGGCCCGACAGGGACTGGGGCCAACGTCCTGACTTTC
>TRBJ1-1|TRBV29-1|NA|NA
CSVRRGITEAFF
TGCAGCGTCCGGAGGGGGATCACTGAAGCTTTCTTT
>TRBJ2-3|TRBV7-9|few|NA
CASSLRQPRDTQYF
TGTGCCAGCAGCCTAAGACAGCCGAGGGATACGCAGTATTTT
>TRBJ1-1|TRBV30|NA|NA
CAWGGPQGTEAFF
TGTGCCTGGGGGGGGCCGCAAGGTACTGAAGCTTTCTTT
>TRBJ1-2|TRBV29-1|NA|TRBD1
CSVGTGNGYTF
TGCAGCGTCGGGACAGGGAATGGCTACACCTTC
>TRBJ1-5|TRBV6-1|few|NA
CASSLQTDGNQPQHF
TGTGCCAGCAGCCTACAGACAGACGGGAATCAGCCCCAGCATTTT
>TRBJ1-5|TRBV9|few|NA
CASSASENQPQHF
TGTGCCAGCAGCGCCTCAGAGAATCAGCCCCAGCATTTT